Below are 30 T cell receptor beta chains sequenced from a single sample in a study of blood T cell repertoires in COVID-19. Here immunoSEQ multiplex PCR was the method, and the copy in TCRdb shows in-frame clones only, minus some. The sample holds some 380,000 clones; around 87% are singletons and the top ten take 1.3%. Sequencing was carried out using PBMCs or T cells enriched from blood (not recorded which). The receptor source for this set is a man aged 30 to 45 who had recovered from COVID-19.

The chain combines TRBV6-1 with TRBJ1-2, with D tentatively TRBD1 (5 bases). The CDR3 contains 14 residues. V shed 0 bases and J shed 6 bases, with 11 bases lying between them. CDR1 and CDR2 from the germline V gene are MNHNS and SASEGT. CDR3 sequence: CASSEAGDSDGYTF. Written as DNA, the CDR3 is TGTGCCAGCAGTGAAGCAGGGGATTCGGATGGCTACACCTTC.

The chain employs TRBV6-2 or TRBV6-3 and TRBJ2-5, with 11 bases identical to TRBD2. V dropped 1 base and J dropped 3; count of bases not matched to a gene: 13. The CDR3 loop spans 19 amino acids. Per germline, CDR1 MNHEY and CDR2 SVGEGT. CDR3 DNA: TGTGCCAGCAGTTACTTCCGAACCGGGACTAGCGGTCTGGAAGAGACCCAGTACTTC. Translated: CASSYFRTGTSGLEETQYF.

The CDR3 DNA is TGTGCCAGCAGCCCCCAGGGGAACACTGAAGCTTTCTTT. It is translated as CASSPQGNTEAFF. The chain combines TRBV2 with TRBJ1-1, with D possibly TRBD1 on 5 matching bases. CDR3 length equals 13 residues. V gave up 6 bases and J gave up 1 base, with 9 bases separating them. Looked up from germline, CDR1 is SNHLY and CDR2 is FYNNEI.

This clone was seen once. CDR3 protein: CASSQAGTAGSRAFF. Written as DNA, the CDR3 is TGTGCCAGTAGCCAGGCCGGGACAGCCGGGTCTCGGGCTTTCTTT. This rearrangement joins TRBV19 to TRBJ1-1; TRBD1 matches 7 bases. The CDR3 has 15 amino acids. J gave up 11 bases and V 6 bases, and 18 bases lay outside the gene matches. CDR1 LNHDA and CDR2 SQIVND come from the germline V gene (reference sequence).

This clone turned up a few times. In DNA form, the CDR3 reads TGTGCCAGCAGCCTCGGACAGGGGCGGGGCTACACCTTC. Amino acid sequence: CASSLGQGRGYTF. The chain links TRBV7-8 to TRBJ1-2; TRBD1 agrees at 9 bases. The CDR3 contains 13 residues. Germline CDR1 and CDR2: SGHVS and FQNEAQ. V lost 5 bases, J lost 8 bases, and 6 bases stayed unmatched.

The genes are TRBV9 and TRBJ2-1; 7 bases are shared with TRBD2. With 4 bases clipped from V and 0 bases from J, the junction kept 7 bases outside the gene matches. This CDR3 is 16 amino acids long. Germline V gives CDR1 SGDLS, CDR2 YYNGEE. CDR3 coding DNA: TGTGCCAGCAGCACGAGCGGGGCTAGCTCCTACAATGAGCAGTTCTTC. This codes for CASSTSGASSYNEQFF.

The rearrangement joins TRBV2 to TRBJ1-1; a weak D match, TRBD1 (6 bases). CDR1 and CDR2 from the germline V gene are SNHLY and FYNNEI. The length of the CDR3 is 12 residues. Trimming cost V 6 bases and J 8 bases, with 13 bases left between them. CDR3 in amino acids: CASSPGGREAFF. The CDR3 DNA reads TGTGCCAGCAGCCCCGGGGGGCGGGAAGCTTTCTTT.

Only one count was recorded for this clone. The chain combines TRBV6-5 with TRBJ2-7, with 9 bases that match TRBD1. V was clipped by 6 bases and J by 8 bases; unmatched bases: 11. The CDR3 covers 14 residues. From germline, CDR1 is MNHEY and CDR2 SVGAGI. CDR3 DNA sequence: TGTGCCAGCAGCCGGCCGGGACAGGGTTCCAAGCAGTACTTC. The encoded protein is CASSRPGQGSKQYF.

This clone was seen more than once but under ten times. The V gene is TRBV27, the J gene TRBJ1-5; 10 bases match TRBD1. The CDR3 has 16 amino acids. Trimming took 5 bases from V and 1 from J; bases not matched to a gene: 5. Germline V lookup: CDR1 MNHEY, CDR2 SMNVEV (reference sequence). Here the CDR3 reads CASSLQGQGSNQPQHF. The CDR3 nucleotides read TGTGCCAGCAGTCTTCAGGGACAGGGGAGCAATCAGCCCCAGCATTTT.

J is TRBJ1-1 and V is TRBV4-1, with 9 bases lining up with TRBD1. Germline V gives CDR1 MGHRA, CDR2 YSYEKL. The CDR3 totals 14 residues. The V gene end was trimmed by 6 bases and the J gene end by 1 base; junction bases not matched to a gene: 3. CDR3 sequence: CASRLDRGNTEAFF. In DNA, the CDR3 is TGCGCCAGCAGGTTGGACAGGGGGAACACTGAAGCTTTCTTT.

V is TRBV3-1 (or the pseudogene TRBV3-2) and J is TRBJ2-7, with 8 positions matching TRBD2. The germline V gene encodes CDR1 LGHDT and CDR2 YNNKEL (reference sequence). This CDR3 has 15 residues. The ends lost 0 bases at V and 4 bases at J; junction bases unmatched: 5. The CDR3 nucleotides are TGTGCCAGCAGCCAAGATTGGTCTAGCGGGTACGAGCAGTACTTC. Translated, it gives CASSQDWSSGYEQYF.

This clone appeared a single time. The chain carries TRBV25-1 and TRBJ1-1; no clear D. The CDR3 has 14 residues. The germline gives CDR1 MGHDK, CDR2 SYGVNS. Trimming left V 4 bases short and J 1 base short, with 10 bases between. The CDR3 protein is CASSGQGGNTEAFF. CDR3 DNA sequence: TGTGCCAGCAGTGGACAAGGAGGGAACACTGAAGCTTTCTTT. Variable domain in full (rest from reference TRBV25-1 and TRBJ1-1): EADIYQTPRYLVIGTGKKITLECSQTMGHDKMYWYQQDPGMELHLIHYSYGVNSTEKGDLSSESTVSRIRTEHFPLTLESARPSHTSQYLCASSGQGGNTEAFFGQGTRLTVV.

The gene calls are TRBV10-1 and TRBJ1-5; 8 bases are a match to TRBD1. This CDR3 comprises 15 residues. The junction had 5 bases not matched to a gene; V was cut back by 7 bases and J by 0 bases. Germline CDR1 reads WNHNN; CDR2 reads SYGVQD (reference sequence). CDR3 amino acids: CASIQGAGSNQPQHF. DNA of the CDR3: TGCGCCAGCATTCAGGGGGCCGGTAGCAATCAGCCCCAGCATTTT.

The V call is TRBV5-1, the J call TRBJ1-1, with a tentative D call TRBD1 (6 bases). Germline CDR1 is SGHRS and CDR2 is YFSETQ. The CDR3 runs 15 residues. Trimming cost V 0 bases and J 5 bases, with 14 bases left between them. CDR3 nucleotide sequence: TGCGCCAGCAGCTTGGAGGGAGGGGGGAGTACTGAAGCTTTCTTT. Translating it yields CASSLEGGGSTEAFF.

The rearrangement uses TRBV5-5 and TRBJ1-4, with 9 positions matching TRBD1. The germline CDR1 and CDR2 sequences are SGHKS and YYEKEE (reference sequence). This CDR3 is built from 15 residues. With 0 bases clipped from V and 7 bases from J, the junction kept 4 bases outside the gene matches. The CDR3 DNA reads as TGTGCCAGCAGCTTGGATGGGACAGGGTTTGAAAAACTGTTTTTT. The encoded protein is CASSLDGTGFEKLFF.

The V gene is TRBV5-1, the J gene TRBJ1-3; no clear D. Germline V gene data show CDR1 as SGHRS and CDR2 as YFSETQ. This CDR3 is built from 15 residues. The ends were cut back, 2 bases at V and 2 bases at J, with 11 bases in the middle. DNA for the CDR3: TGCGCCAGCAGCTTTGGGCCTTCTCCTGGAAACACCATATATTTT. This codes for CASSFGPSPGNTIYF. The variable domain in full, with the rest retrieved from reference TRBV5-1 and TRBJ1-3, is KAGVTQTPRYLIKTRGQQVTLSCSPISGHRSVSWYQQTPGQGLQFLFEYFSETQRNKGNFPGRFSGRQFSNSRSEMNVSTLELGDSALYLCASSFGPSPGNTIYFGEGSWLTVV.

The rearrangement links TRBV12-1 to TRBJ2-1; no check of the table's D call, TRBD2, against the DNA was made. TRBV12-1 is annotated as a pseudogene. The CDR3 contains 16 residues. CDR3 amino acids: CATRTPPTSGIDEQFF. The CDR3, as DNA: TGTGCCACCCGGACACCACCGACTAGCGGAATCGATGAGCAGTTCTTC.

The chain combines TRBV7-9 with TRBJ2-7; TRBD2 matches 7 bases. CDR1 is SEHNR and CDR2 is FQNEAQ in the germline V gene (reference sequence). This CDR3 is 15 amino acids long. Germline trimming cut 3 bases from V and 1 base from J; bases unmatched to any gene: 6. The CDR3 coding sequence is TGTGCCAGCAGCTTGAAGGCGGGAGAATCCTACGAGCAGTACTTC. Protein: CASSLKAGESYEQYF.

The chain employs TRBV12-3 or TRBV12-4 and TRBJ1-2; TRBD1 aligns across 9 bases. V was pared by 5 bases and J by 3 bases, with 1 base of the junction left unmatched. This CDR3 contains 13 residues. CDR3 DNA sequence: TGTGCCAGCAGTCGGGACAGGGACTATGGCTACACCTTC. It encodes CASSRDRDYGYTF.

V usage is TRBV6-5 and J usage is TRBJ1-1, with TRBD1 matching over 7 bases. CDR3 length: 14 amino acids. Germline CDR1 MNHEY, CDR2 SVGAGI. The V and J ends lost 6 bases and 6 bases, in that order; junction bases with no gene match: 10. The DNA of the CDR3 is TGTGCCAGCAGAAGACAACAGGGGTTTTCTGAAGCTTTCTTT. This codes for CASRRQQGFSEAFF.

This clone was found once. The chain carries TRBV29-1 and TRBJ1-2; TRBD1 matches 10 bases. The CDR3 extends over 16 amino acids. Germline V gene sequence: CDR1 SQVTM, CDR2 ANQGSEA. Losses at the gene ends were 5 bases for V and 0 bases for J; bases not matched to a gene: 9. CDR3 amino acids: CSVWGQGTLPNYGYTF. The CDR3 DNA is TGCAGCGTTTGGGGACAGGGGACGCTTCCTAACTATGGCTACACCTTC. The full variable domain, in which reference TRBV29-1 and TRBJ1-2 provide the parts outside the CDR3, is SAVISQKPSRDICQRGTSLTIQCQVDSQVTMMFWYRQQPGQSLTLIATANQGSEATYESGFVIDKFPISRPNLTFSTLTVSNMSPEDSSIYLCSVWGQGTLPNYGYTFGSGTRLTVV.

The chain recombines TRBV5-1 with TRBJ2-7, with 9 bases fitting TRBD1. Per germline, CDR1 SGHRS and CDR2 YFSETQ. The junction had 10 bases not matched to a gene; V was cut back by 0 bases and J by 6 bases. The CDR3 length is 16 residues. The DNA for the CDR3 is TGCGCCAGCAGCTTGGTGGGGACAGGGAGTTTCGGCGAGCAGTACTTC. This translates into CASSLVGTGSFGEQYF.

The sample holds one count of this clone. This chain links TRBV5-4 with TRBJ1-6, with 10 bases fitting TRBD1. The CDR3 totals 14 residues. The trim removed 4 bases at V and 13 bases at J, leaving 8 bases unmatched. Germline CDR1 and CDR2: SGHNT and YYREEE (reference sequence). CDR3 residues: CASSEGQGRFPLHF. CDR3 sequence (DNA): TGTGCCAGCAGCGAGGGACAGGGGCGTTTTCCCCTCCACTTT. Together with reference TRBV5-4 and TRBJ1-6, the CDR3 gives the full variable domain: ETGVTQSPTHLIKTRGQQVTLRCSSQSGHNTVSWYQQALGQGPQFIFQYYREEENGRGNFPPRFSGLQFPNYSSELNVNALELDDSALYLCASSEGQGRFPLHFGNGTRLTVT.

This clone was observed a single time. One end of the junction is discordant with germline, which a read error may explain. The chain links TRBV2 to TRBJ2-7, with a possible D match to TRBD2 (7 bases). The germline CDR1 and CDR2 sequences are SNHLY and FYNNEI. This CDR3 has 15 amino acids. CDR3 bases: TGTGCCAGCAGCGAAGGGGGGAGGGAAAGCTACGAGCAGTACTTC. This sequence encodes CASSEGGRESYEQYF.

This clone was counted between two and nine times. This rearrangement joins TRBV6-5 to TRBJ2-5; D is unresolved. From germline, CDR1 is MNHEY and CDR2 SVGAGI. The CDR3 sequence is 13 residues long. V lost 0 bases and J 5 bases, leaving 7 bases between the germline ends. CDR3 nucleotide sequence: TGTGCCAGCAGTTACTCGAGTTCTGAGACCCAGTACTTC. Translated: CASSYSSSETQYF.

CDR3 sequence (DNA): TGTGCCAGCAGAGGTACAGGGGAAGCTTTCTTT. It encodes CASRGTGEAFF. V usage is TRBV12-3 or TRBV12-4 and J usage is TRBJ1-1; tentatively, D is TRBD1 (6 bases). The CDR3 loop spans 11 amino acids. V lost 6 bases and J 8 bases, leaving 10 bases between the germline ends.

The V call is TRBV11-2, the J call TRBJ1-1; D is unclear. Germline loops: CDR1 SGHAT, CDR2 FQNNGV. This CDR3 has 13 amino acids. V was clipped by 5 bases and J by 1 base, with 8 bases between them. The CDR3 here is CASSTTTNTEAFF. In nucleotides, the CDR3 is TGTGCCAGCAGCACTACAACGAACACTGAAGCTTTCTTT.

This chain connects TRBV7-3 to TRBJ1-2; D is undetermined. This CDR3 comprises 16 residues. The germline CDR1 and CDR2 sequences are SGHTA and FQGTGA. V lost 0 bases to trimming and J lost 7 bases, with 18 bases between them. The CDR3 DNA reads TGTGCCAGCAGCTTAACGTTCTCCCCAACGAGGGTTGGCTACACCTTC. It codes for CASSLTFSPTRVGYTF.

The chain couples TRBV6-5 to TRBJ2-7; no definite D call. The CDR3 is made up of 13 amino acids. Trimming took 0 bases from V and 6 from J, leaving 9 bases between them. Germline V gene sequence: CDR1 MNHEY, CDR2 SVGAGI. CDR3 DNA sequence: TGTGCCAGCAGTTACTCGCAGGTCTCCGAGCAGTACTTC. It codes for CASSYSQVSEQYF.

DNA of the CDR3: TGTGCCAGCAGTTACTTTCCTGAGGGAACTGAAGCTTTCTTT. Encoded protein: CASSYFPEGTEAFF. The chain links TRBV6-5 to TRBJ1-1; D is ambiguous. Germline loops: CDR1 MNHEY, CDR2 SVGAGI. Deletions cut 1 base from V and 5 bases from J, with 11 bases between. The CDR3 has 14 residues.